A single sample gave rise to the 11 T cell receptor beta chains below, sequenced in a study of regulatory T cells in long-lasting Graves disease. Through Arm-PCR of CDR3 regions and iRepertoire HTBI primers, TCR beta libraries were built. TCRdb itself ran the multiplex PCR reads through MiXCR, one entry per CDR3 protein. The table has some 340,000 distinct CDR3 sequences, approximately 23% seen once. Time point described: persistent/refractory GD, antithyroid drugs over 5 years with positive TRAb. PBMCs provided the RNA from which the TCR library was made. This material consisted of peripheral blood mononuclear cells (PBMCs), taken when the disease was refractory, from a patient treated with antithyroid drugs. All receptors come from a woman aged 40 to 49 with Graves disease.

Written as DNA, the CDR3 is TGTGCCAGCAGTCCCGTAGGCGGGAACACTGAAGCTTTCTTT. This sequence encodes CASSPVGGNTEAFF. This rearrangement joins TRBV12-3 or TRBV12-4 to TRBJ1-1; D not resolved. This CDR3 contains 14 residues. V was clipped by 5 bases and J by 1 base, with 11 bases between them.

To note about this clonotype: This may be a read error, as it is one base from a much larger clone. The rearrangement links TRBV28 to TRBJ2-7; 9 bases map to TRBD1. The CDR3 contains 15 residues. CDR1 is MDHEN, CDR2 SYDVKM, per germline. V lost 3 bases to trimming and J lost 6 bases; unmatched junction nucleotides: 9. CDR3 region: CASSLGTGIDCEQYF. CDR3 coding DNA: TGTGCCAGCAGTTTGGGGACAGGGATTGACTGCGAGCAGTACTTC.

Ten or more counts support this clonotype. This rearrangement joins TRBV7-2 to TRBJ2-7; 8 nucleotides align to TRBD2. CDR3 length: 15 amino acids. The germline V gene encodes CDR1 SGHTA and CDR2 FQGNSA. Trimming took 5 bases from V and 2 from J; bases not matched to a gene: 8. The CDR3, as DNA: TGTGCCAGCAGCCGACGACTAGCGTTACCCTACGAGCAGTACTTC. This codes for CASSRRLALPYEQYF. Based on the CDR3 plus reference TRBV7-2 and TRBJ2-7, the full variable domain is GAGVSQSPSNKVTEKGKDVELRCDPISGHTALYWYRQSLGQGLEFLIYFQGNSAPDKSGLPSDRFSAERTGGSVSTLTIQRTQQEDSAVYLCASSRRLALPYEQYFGPGTRLTVT.

The chain joins TRBV13 to TRBJ2-7; 8 nucleotides align to TRBD2. This CDR3 has 14 residues. J gave up 5 bases and V 4 bases, and 7 bases lay outside the gene matches. Germline-derived CDR1 and CDR2 are PRHDT and FYEKMQ (reference sequence). CDR3 sequence reads: CASSSSPGLDEQYF. CDR3 nucleotides: TGTGCCAGCAGCTCCTCCCCGGGACTAGACGAGCAGTACTTC.

This clonotype showed up just once. The V call is TRBV28, the J call TRBJ2-3; D may correspond to TRBD1 or TRBD2 (5 bases each). Germline lookup yields CDR1 MDHEN and CDR2 SYDVKM. The CDR3 spans 17 residues. V gave up 7 bases and J gave up 1 base, with 21 bases separating them. The CDR3 DNA reads as TGTGCCAGCACAAATCCAGGGCTCCTCGGGGGCACAGATACGCAGTATTTT. Residues: CASTNPGLLGGTDTQYF.

This clonotype was seen more than once but under ten times. The rearrangement uses TRBV27 and TRBJ2-2; 9 bases are a match to TRBD1. CDR1 and CDR2 from the germline V gene are MNHEY and SMNVEV (reference sequence). V lost 4 bases and J lost 7; bases outside the gene matches: 10. The CDR3 length is 16 residues. CDR3 loop: CASSSRDRAVFGELFF. The CDR3 bases are TGTGCCAGCAGTTCCCGGGACAGGGCCGTATTCGGGGAGCTGTTTTTT.

This clonotype was seen at least ten times. The CDR3 coding sequence is TGTGCCAGCAGTTTACCCCCCTGGACAAGGGGGAGGGTGGGGGAGCTGTTTTTT. Its protein product is CASSLPPWTRGRVGELFF. This chain uses TRBV28 with TRBJ2-2, with TRBD2 as a possible D gene (7 bases). Trimming cost V 2 bases and J 8 bases, with 24 bases left between them. The CDR3 sequence is 18 residues long. The V gene's germline CDR1 is MDHEN and CDR2 SYDVKM.

This clonotype has more than one count but fewer than ten. One junction end disagrees with the germline gene, perhaps due to a read error. This rearrangement joins TRBV12-5 to TRBJ2-5; unclear D gene. Germline lookup yields CDR1 LGHNT and CDR2 FRNRAP. This CDR3 is built from 12 residues. The CDR3 DNA is TGTGCTAGTGGTTGGAATGCAGAGACCCAGCACTTC. It specifies CASGWNAETQHF. Filled out from reference TRBV12-5 and TRBJ2-5, the complete variable domain reads DARVTQTPRHKVTEMGQEVTMRCQPILGHNTVFWYRQTMMQGLELLAYFRNRAPLDDSGMPKDRFSAEMPDATLATLKIQPSEPRDSAVYFCASGWNAETQHFGPGTRLLVL.

This clonotype was counted a few times. The chain uses TRBV19 and TRBJ1-5; D is undetermined. CDR3 length: 13 amino acids. The V end was cut by 7 bases, the J end by 3 bases, with 10 bases between. Germline V gene lookup returns CDR1 LNHDA and CDR2 SQIVND (reference sequence). The CDR3 protein is CASISSPNQPQHF. The CDR3 nucleotides read TGTGCCAGTATTTCGAGCCCCAATCAGCCCCAGCATTTT.

This clonotype was observed a handful of times. This sequence joins TRBV14 and TRBJ2-7; 7 bases are a match to TRBD2. The germline CDR1 and CDR2 sequences are SGHDN and FVKESK. The CDR3 covers 14 residues. V lost 4 bases, J lost 3 bases, and 6 bases stayed unmatched. CDR3 amino acids: CASSPRASGYEQYF. DNA for the CDR3: TGTGCCAGCAGCCCTCGGGCTAGCGGCTACGAGCAGTACTTC. Using reference TRBV14 and TRBJ2-7 for the parts outside the CDR3, the full variable domain is EAGVTQFPSHSVIEKGQTVTLRCDPISGHDNLYWYRRVMGKEIKFLLHFVKESKQDESGMPNNRFLAERTGGTYSTLKVQPAELEDSGVYFCASSPRASGYEQYFGPGTRLTVT.

This clonotype was seen repeatedly, ten times or more. CDR3 DNA sequence: TGTGCCAGCAGGGACCGACGGGCCCAGGCTTTCTTT. Its translation: CASRDRRAQAFF. The chain combines TRBV6-4 with TRBJ1-1; D ambiguous. The CDR3 has 12 residues. Trimming cost V 6 bases and J 11 bases, with 16 bases left between them. Germline values: CDR1 MRHNA, CDR2 SNTAGT.